This entry features one T cell receptor beta chain sequence. The CDR3 is 16 amino acids. The V end was cut by 4 bases, the J end by 0 bases, with 15 bases between. The data derive from a study of T cell responses to AZD1222 COVID-19 vaccine. Repertoires were generated with immunoSEQ multiplex PCR, while TCRdb's copy carries only in-frame clones and drops some. This table has fewer than 150,000 clones, 93% appearing once. The TCR originated in an adult in good health. The V gene is TRBV23-1, the J gene TRBJ1-1, with D possibly matching TRBD1 (5 bases). TRBV23-1 is classed as an ORF, of uncertain function. The sequencing used peripheral blood, collected on day 0 of AZD1222 vaccination. The CDR3 region is CASSRGAGSMNTEAFF. In DNA, the CDR3 is TGCGCCAGCAGTCGAGGGGCAGGCTCTATGAACACTGAAGCTTTCTTT.